Each of the 17 T cell receptor beta chains below was sequenced from the same sample in a study of CD8+ T cells in alopecia areata. Once RNA had been extracted, it was reverse transcribed into cDNA to act as the sequencing template. The repertoire was sequenced with immunoSEQ multiplex PCR; TCRdb's copy has only in-frame clones and lacks some. This table has 100,000 to 130,000 clones, almost 60% appearing once. Sequencing was carried out using CD8+ T cells sorted from blood. The receptors were gathered from a human donor in good health.

This clone was seen a handful of times. V gene TRBV7-9 combines with J gene TRBJ2-2, with no clear D. The V and J ends lost 3 bases and 7 bases respectively, with 3 bases between them. CDR1 SEHNR and CDR2 FQNEAQ come from the germline V gene (reference sequence). The CDR3 spans 11 residues. CDR3 loop: CASSLIGELFF. The DNA of the CDR3 is TGTGCCAGCAGCTTGATCGGGGAGCTGTTTTTT.

The J gene is TRBJ1-6, the V gene TRBV6-1; 10 bases agree with TRBD1. Per the germline V gene, CDR1 is MNHNS and CDR2 is SASEGT. After removal of 7 bases from V and 10 bases from J, the junction contained 10 bases not matched to a gene. The CDR3 sequence is 15 residues long. The CDR3 here is CASTSTGQGYSPLHF. The CDR3 DNA follows: TGTGCCAGCACCAGCACGGGACAGGGGTACTCACCCCTCCACTTT.

This clone was detected only a few times. The chain employs TRBV25-1 and TRBJ2-2, with TRBD1 matching over 7 bases. The CDR3 length is 15 residues. The V gene's germline CDR1 is MGHDK and CDR2 SYGVNS. With V trimmed by 3 bases and J by 3 bases, 4 bases remained unmatched. CDR3 residues: CASSDQGQHTGELFF. The CDR3 region has the DNA TGTGCCAGCAGTGACCAGGGACAGCACACCGGGGAGCTGTTTTTT.

This clone was seen only a few times. The chain recombines TRBV29-1 with TRBJ1-2, with D possibly matching TRBD1 (5 bases). The CDR3 consists of 11 residues. Germline assignment: CDR1 SQVTM and CDR2 ANQGSEA. The V end lost 7 bases, the J end lost 3 bases, and 9 bases lay between the germline ends. CDR3 bases: TGCAGCGGCCGGGGGGACTATGGCTACACCTTC. Translation: CSGRGDYGYTF.

The chain uses TRBV14 and TRBJ1-6; TRBD1 might be the D (5 bases). Germline V CDR1 and CDR2: SGHDN, FVKESK. The V end lost 5 bases, the J end lost 14 bases, and 13 bases lay between the germline ends. This CDR3 contains 12 residues. In nucleotides, the CDR3 is TGTGCCAGCAGCTATTCCGGGACCACCCTCCACTTT. Translated, it gives CASSYSGTTLHF.

The CDR3 protein is CASSVRGVGTEAFF. The CDR3 DNA sequence: TGTGCCAGCAGTGTCAGGGGCGTGGGCACTGAAGCTTTCTTT. The chain uses TRBV28 and TRBJ1-1, with D perhaps matching TRBD1 (6 bases). Germline V CDR1 and CDR2: MDHEN, SYDVKM. V was cut by 5 bases and J by 4 bases, with 14 bases left in between. CDR3 length equals 14 residues.

This clone was seen more than once but under ten times. V usage is TRBV6-6 and J usage is TRBJ2-7, with TRBD1 matching over 7 bases. The CDR3 is made up of 13 amino acids. The ends lost 6 bases at V and 3 bases at J; junction bases unmatched: 5. CDR1 MNHNY and CDR2 SVGAGI come from the germline V gene (reference sequence). DNA of the CDR3: TGTGCCAGCAGGACAGGGCCCGTCTACGAGCAGTACTTC. This sequence encodes CASRTGPVYEQYF.

V and J are TRBV7-9 and TRBJ2-2; D possibly corresponds to TRBD1 (6 bases). Germline V lookup: CDR1 SEHNR, CDR2 FQNEAQ (reference sequence). This CDR3 has 14 residues. With 2 bases removed from V and 6 bases from J, the gap between germline ends came to 10 bases. The CDR3 reads CASSLLDSAGELFF. As DNA, the CDR3 is TGTGCCAGCAGCTTATTGGACAGTGCCGGGGAGCTGTTTTTT.

The chain couples TRBV6-4 to TRBJ1-2, with D uncertain. Germline values: CDR1 MRHNA, CDR2 SNTAGT. V was cut by 9 bases and J by 4 bases, with 24 bases left in between. The CDR3 runs to 16 residues. The DNA for the CDR3 is TGTGCCAGTCCCTCCCAGCCCTACGGACGAGGCTATGGCTACACCTTC. It is translated as CASPSQPYGRGYGYTF.

The genes are TRBV4-1 and TRBJ2-5; perhaps TRBD2 as D (6 bases). The V gene's germline CDR1 is MGHRA and CDR2 YSYEKL. CDR3 size: 15 residues. The V gene lost 0 bases and the J gene lost 5 bases, with 13 bases spanning the gap. The CDR3 bases are TGCGCCAGCAGCCAAGAGGGAGGAGCGTGGGAGACCCAGTACTTC. As protein: CASSQEGGAWETQYF.

The chain has TRBV5-6 and TRBJ2-3; D call uncertain. The CDR3 runs to 12 residues. Germline V gene lookup returns CDR1 SGHDT and CDR2 YYEEEE. V dropped 4 bases and J dropped 3 bases, with 6 bases sitting between them. The CDR3 sequence is CASSRGTDTQYF. CDR3 in DNA: TGTGCCAGCAGCCGCGGAACAGATACGCAGTATTTT.

The chain combines TRBV4-1 with TRBJ2-7; the D call may be TRBD1 or TRBD2 (5 bases each). Deletions cut 4 bases from V and 5 bases from J, with 15 bases between. Germline V gene data show CDR1 as MGHRA and CDR2 as YSYEKL. The CDR3 is 14 amino acids. The CDR3 nucleotides are TGCGCCAGCAGCCCGGAGGCAGGGTCTGACGAGCAGTACTTC. Translating gives CASSPEAGSDEQYF.

This clone was recorded at least ten times. The gene calls are TRBV13 and TRBJ2-4, with no clear D. Germline CDR1 PRHDT, CDR2 FYEKMQ (reference sequence). Trimming pared 0 bases from V and 9 bases from J, leaving 9 bases between. CDR3 length equals 13 residues. CDR3 residues: CASSLGSRGIQYF. The CDR3 coding sequence is TGTGCCAGCAGCTTAGGCTCCAGAGGCATTCAGTACTTC.

The chain links TRBV5-6 to TRBJ1-1, with D possibly TRBD1 on 6 matching bases. Germline V gene data show CDR1 as SGHDT and CDR2 as YYEEEE. The germline V and J ends were trimmed by 0 bases and 8 bases, with 8 bases remaining between them. The CDR3 loop spans 12 amino acids. The CDR3 protein is CASSLATGEAFF. The CDR3 nucleotides are TGTGCCAGCAGCTTGGCCACAGGGGAAGCTTTCTTT.

This chain connects TRBV28 to TRBJ2-6; D remains unclear. The CDR3 spans 17 residues. Trimming took 4 bases from V and 3 from J, leaving 16 bases between them. The germline V gene encodes CDR1 MDHEN and CDR2 SYDVKM. The CDR3 reads CASSSLPPGRGANVLTF. CDR3 coding DNA: TGTGCCAGCAGTTCTCTCCCCCCGGGTCGTGGGGCCAACGTCCTGACTTTC.

This chain connects TRBV27 to TRBJ1-5; 9 positions match TRBD1. This CDR3 has 15 amino acids. J was trimmed by 1 base and V by 5 bases; bases with no gene match: 3. CDR1 MNHEY and CDR2 SMNVEV come from the germline V gene (reference sequence). Here the CDR3 DNA reads TGTGCCAGCAGTCGGACAGGGGCAAGCAATCAGCCCCAGCATTTT. It yields the protein CASSRTGASNQPQHF.

A single count supports this clone. A much larger clonotype is one base distant, so this may be a read error. This chain connects TRBV5-1 to TRBJ2-1, with 9 bases fitting TRBD2. CDR1 and CDR2 from the germline V gene are SGHRS and YFSETQ. The CDR3 is 15 residues long. The V and J ends lost 4 bases and 7 bases, in that order; junction bases with no gene match: 9. The CDR3 DNA follows: TGCGCCAGCAGCATAAAGCGCGGGGGGGCTAATGAGCAGTTCTTC. Residues: CASSIKRGGANEQFF.